These 15 T cell receptor beta chains were all obtained from the same sample, sequenced in a study of human T cells and chemical hapten exposure. Time point: healthy volunteer bleed at 2 weeks. Extraction of total RNA was performed on unfractionated whole blood. TCRdb called the RACE reads again in MiXCR, with one record for every CDR3 protein. The table includes approximately 44,000 distinct CDR3 sequences, 3.5% to 5% detected once. The sample was whole blood. The receptors were gathered from a human donor in good health. Some clones in this sample may be carry-over from other donors' samples.

V gene TRBV30 combines with J gene TRBJ1-2; D possibly corresponds to TRBD1 (5 bases). This CDR3 spans 11 amino acids. V lost 5 bases, J lost 6 bases, and 10 bases lay in between. CDR1 GTSNPN and CDR2 SVGIG come from the germline V gene (reference sequence). The CDR3, as DNA: TGTGCCTGGGGGGGACTTAATGGCTACACCTTC. It is translated as CAWGGLNGYTF.

In this sample, this clonotype turned up many times. The genes are TRBV29-1 and TRBJ1-5, with 8 bases fitting TRBD1. Trimming removed 4 bases from V and 6 bases from J; junction bases left unmatched: 5. CDR3 length equals 13 residues. CDR1 SQVTM and CDR2 ANQGSEA come from the germline V gene. CDR3 protein: CSVAGGLGQPQHF. CDR3 DNA sequence: TGCAGCGTTGCAGGGGGCCTCGGTCAGCCCCAGCATTTT.

This clonotype was seen repeatedly, ten times or more. The J gene is TRBJ2-7, the V gene TRBV28; TRBD1 matches 9 bases. CDR3 size: 15 residues. The V segment lost 5 bases and the J segment 0 bases; nucleotides outside the gene matches: 5. Germline CDR1 and CDR2: MDHEN and SYDVKM. The CDR3: CASSRDRASSYEQYF. The CDR3 bases are TGTGCCAGCAGTCGGGACAGGGCAAGCTCCTACGAGCAGTACTTC.

This clonotype was counted at least ten times. CDR3 region: CASSRDSVLAKNIQYF. CDR3 DNA: TGTGCCAGCAGCCGGGACAGCGTCCTAGCCAAAAACATTCAGTACTTC. J is TRBJ2-4 and V is TRBV7-2; 7 bases are shared with TRBD1. This CDR3 spans 16 amino acids. V lost 5 bases and J lost 0; bases outside the gene matches: 7. Germline-derived CDR1 and CDR2 are SGHTA and FQGNSA.

The J gene is TRBJ2-3, the V gene TRBV29-1, with 7 bases that match TRBD1. The CDR3 has 15 residues. Germline V gene lookup returns CDR1 SQVTM and CDR2 ANQGSEA. V dropped 4 bases and J dropped 3; count of bases not matched to a gene: 10. Written as DNA, the CDR3 is TGCAGCGTTGGGGGGATAGGGGGCTGTACAGATACGCAGTATTTT. Protein: CSVGGIGGCTDTQYF.

This clonotype was counted between two and nine times. The V call is TRBV6-1, the J call TRBJ2-1; the D is unclear. The CDR3 is made up of 11 amino acids. The germline CDR1 and CDR2 sequences are MNHNS and SASEGT. V lost 2 bases, J lost 9 bases, and 5 bases lay in between. The CDR3 is CASSELVEQFF. The CDR3 nucleotides read TGTGCCAGCAGTGAATTGGTTGAGCAGTTCTTC.

At least ten counts were recorded for this clonotype. The CDR3 region has the DNA TGTGCCTGGAGTGTAATCGCGGGAGTGAGCAATGAGCAGTTCTTC. This translates into CAWSVIAGVSNEQFF. The chain carries TRBV30 and TRBJ2-1, with 7 bases matching TRBD2. Trimming at V came to 0 bases and at J to 6 bases, leaving 8 bases not matched to a gene. Germline V gives CDR1 GTSNPN, CDR2 SVGIG (reference sequence). The CDR3 is made up of 15 amino acids.

This clonotype occurred many times. The rearrangement links TRBV27 to TRBJ2-7; D unresolved. V lost 7 bases, J lost 5 bases, and 9 bases lay in between. Germline CDR1 is MNHEY and CDR2 is SMNVEV (reference sequence). The CDR3 consists of 11 residues. The CDR3 DNA follows: TGTGCCAGCACCTCCCGGAACGAGCAGTACTTC. Encoded protein: CASTSRNEQYF.

This clonotype was counted at least ten times. V and J are TRBV6-1 and TRBJ2-3; unclear D gene. This CDR3 is 11 amino acids long. V was clipped by 8 bases and J by 4 bases, with 7 bases between them. Looked up from germline, CDR1 is MNHNS and CDR2 is SASEGT. Here the CDR3 reads CASHRADTQYF. CDR3 sequence (DNA): TGTGCCAGCCACCGGGCAGATACGCAGTATTTT.

Comment on this clonotype: A much bigger clone sits one base away, suggesting this may be a read error. The chain is built from TRBV28 and TRBJ1-1; 7 bases map to TRBD1. The CDR3 has 15 residues. J was trimmed by 5 bases and V by 4 bases; bases with no gene match: 10. Germline V gene lookup returns CDR1 MDHEN and CDR2 SYDVKM. The CDR3 reads CASSSPTGTRTEAFF. The DNA for the CDR3 is TGTGCCAGCAGTTCCCCGACAGGGACGAGAACTGAAGCTTTCTTT.

Ten or more counts support this clonotype. The chain combines TRBV4-2 with TRBJ2-6; D possibly matches TRBD1 or TRBD2 (7 bases each). The CDR3 extends over 19 amino acids. Trimming took 0 bases from V and 0 from J, leaving 15 bases between them. Per the germline V gene, CDR1 is LGHNA and CDR2 is YNFKEQ. CDR3 in DNA: TGTGCCAGCAGCCAAGATGGAGCAGGGGGGGGCTCTGGGGCCAACGTCCTGACTTTC. As protein: CASSQDGAGGGSGANVLTF.

This clonotype was seen only a few times. The chain is built from TRBV12-3 or TRBV12-4 and TRBJ1-1; possibly TRBD1 for D (5 bases). This CDR3 contains 12 residues. The ends were cut back, 2 bases at V and 10 bases at J, with 11 bases in the middle. The CDR3 sequence: CASSLMGERAFF. DNA for the CDR3: TGTGCCAGCAGTTTAATGGGGGAGAGAGCTTTCTTT.

By share, this clonotype counts as medium-sized. In nucleotides, the CDR3 is TGTGCCAGTAGTATTGGACAGCAAGAGACCCAGTACTTC. It is translated as CASSIGQQETQYF. V is TRBV19 and J is TRBJ2-5, with a possible D match to TRBD1 (6 bases). Germline loops: CDR1 LNHDA, CDR2 SQIVND (reference sequence). Trimming shortened V by 3 bases and J by 2 bases, and 7 bases separated the two germline ends. The CDR3 totals 13 residues.

The sample holds a few counts of this clonotype. The chain employs TRBV27 and TRBJ2-1; TRBD1 matches at 7 bases. This CDR3 spans 18 amino acids. CDR1 and CDR2 from the germline V gene are MNHEY and SMNVEV (reference sequence). The trim removed 6 bases at V and 0 bases at J, leaving 14 bases unmatched. For the CDR3, the DNA is TGTGCCAGCAGCCCCCGACAGGGTTCCCCTAGCTCCTACAATGAGCAGTTCTTC. Protein: CASSPRQGSPSSYNEQFF.

The rearrangement links TRBV12-3 or TRBV12-4 to TRBJ2-3; no reliable D call. The CDR3 covers 12 residues. V dropped 3 bases and J dropped 6 bases, with 7 bases sitting between them. The CDR3 loop reads CASSFVADTQYF. The CDR3 DNA reads TGTGCCAGCAGTTTTGTCGCGGATACGCAGTATTTT.